What follows are 26 T cell receptor beta chains derived from one specimen sequenced in a study of T cell responses to AZD1222 COVID-19 vaccine. Assay: immunoSEQ multiplex PCR; the TCRdb copy retains only in-frame clones and omits some. Among 100,000 to 150,000 clones listed, around 90% were seen once. Specimen: peripheral blood, collected 28 days after the second AZD1222 dose. Receptors were obtained from an adult who received the AZD1222 COVID-19 vaccine.

This chain uses TRBV11-3 with TRBJ1-2, with TRBD1 matching 8 bases. V was clipped by 5 bases and J by 3 bases; unmatched bases: 14. The CDR3 spans 17 residues. CDR1 and CDR2 from the germline V gene are SGHNT and YENEEA. CDR3 DNA sequence: TGTGCCAGCAGCCGTGACAGGGGATCAAATATTCACTATGGCTACACCTTC. The encoded protein is CASSRDRGSNIHYGYTF.

The chain links TRBV3-1 (or the pseudogene TRBV3-2) to TRBJ1-2; 7 nucleotides line up with TRBD1. The junction had 4 bases not matched to a gene; V was cut back by 0 bases and J by 6 bases. The length of the CDR3 is 14 residues. Germline CDR1 LGHDT, CDR2 YNNKEL (reference sequence). Here the CDR3 reads CASSQDLTGHGYTF. CDR3 coding DNA: TGTGCCAGCAGCCAAGATCTGACAGGGCATGGCTACACCTTC.

The chain combines TRBV6-5 with TRBJ1-2; no clear D gene. Trimming took 0 bases from V and 4 from J, leaving 12 bases between them. CDR1 and CDR2 (germline): MNHEY, SVGAGI. CDR3 length: 15 amino acids. The CDR3 region has the DNA TGTGCCAGCAGTTACTCTGGAGGGTCTGGCTATGGCTACACCTTC. Amino acid sequence: CASSYSGGSGYGYTF.

The gene calls are TRBV9 and TRBJ1-6; the D gene is possibly TRBD1 (5 bases). This CDR3 is 16 amino acids long. From germline, CDR1 is SGDLS and CDR2 YYNGEE. Trimming removed 3 bases from V and 5 bases from J, with 15 bases in between. CDR3: CASSGGGTLNNSPLHF. The CDR3 coding sequence is TGTGCCAGCAGCGGAGGTGGGACTCTTAATAATTCACCCCTCCACTTT. The full variable domain, with the rest looked up from reference TRBV9 and TRBJ1-6, is DSGVTQTPKHLITATGQRVTLRCSPRSGDLSVYWYQQSLDQGLQFLIQYYNGEERAKGNILERFSAQQFPDLHSELNLSSLELGDSALYFCASSGGGTLNNSPLHFGNGTRLTVT.

This sequence joins TRBV6-5 and TRBJ2-7, with unresolved D. The CDR3 totals 14 residues. V lost 2 bases, J lost 0 bases, and 8 bases lay in between. The germline gives CDR1 MNHEY, CDR2 SVGAGI. CDR3 sequence reads: CASSYNVGSYEQYF. In DNA, the CDR3 is TGTGCCAGCAGTTACAATGTGGGCTCCTACGAGCAGTACTTC.

J is TRBJ1-2 and V is TRBV12-3 or TRBV12-4; 9 positions agree with TRBD1. The length of the CDR3 is 13 residues. J was trimmed by 8 bases and V by 6 bases; bases with no gene match: 7. The chain's CDR3 is CASRSGTGYGYTF. The CDR3 DNA reads TGTGCCAGCAGGTCCGGGACAGGGTACGGCTACACCTTC.

This chain connects TRBV18 to TRBJ2-1, with 9 bases aligning to TRBD2. The CDR3 runs to 15 residues. Per germline, CDR1 KGHSH and CDR2 LQKENI. V was clipped by 3 bases and J by 3 bases; unmatched bases: 3. CDR3 nucleotide sequence: TGTGCCAGCTCACCCCTAGCGGGAAACTACAATGAGCAGTTCTTC. Translation: CASSPLAGNYNEQFF.

This chain connects TRBV6-6 to TRBJ1-2; D is ambiguous. V gave up 4 bases and J gave up 6 bases, with 12 bases separating them. This CDR3 has 13 residues. Per the germline V gene, CDR1 is MNHNY and CDR2 is SVGAGI (reference sequence). In DNA, the CDR3 is TGTGCCAGCAGTTTTGGGGATCCTGATGGCTACACCTTC. Its translation is CASSFGDPDGYTF.

This chain uses TRBV9 with TRBJ2-7, with 10 bases identical to TRBD2. This CDR3 contains 15 residues. J lost 2 bases, V lost 0 bases, and 2 bases had no gene match. Germline loops: CDR1 SGDLS, CDR2 YYNGEE. The CDR3 coding sequence is TGTGCCAGCAGCGTAGAAGGACTAGCGGCCTACGAGCAGTACTTC. This gives the protein CASSVEGLAAYEQYF.

V and J are TRBV7-9 and TRBJ2-3; TRBD2 matches at 10 bases. In germline, CDR1 is SEHNR, CDR2 FQNEAQ (reference sequence). CDR3 size: 17 residues. V was clipped by 7 bases and J by 3 bases; unmatched bases: 13. DNA for the CDR3: TGTGCCAGCATTCCTAGCGGGAGCTTAAGTATGACAGATACGCAGTATTTT. It yields the protein CASIPSGSLSMTDTQYF.

The V call is TRBV29-1, the J call TRBJ1-1; D is unresolved. The germline V and J ends were trimmed by 4 bases and 5 bases, with 5 bases remaining between them. This CDR3 contains 10 residues. Germline CDR1 reads SQVTM; CDR2 reads ANQGSEA. The CDR3 protein is CSVGSTEAFF. The DNA for the CDR3 is TGCAGCGTTGGAAGTACTGAAGCTTTCTTT.

V is TRBV19 and J is TRBJ2-1; 7 bases are a match to TRBD1. This CDR3 spans 13 amino acids. Germline assignment: CDR1 LNHDA and CDR2 SQIVND (reference sequence). J was trimmed by 5 bases and V by 6 bases; bases with no gene match: 4. DNA of the CDR3: TGTGCCAGTAGCCCCGACAGGGACAATGAGCAGTTCTTC. The encoded protein is CASSPDRDNEQFF.

The chain employs TRBV5-1 and TRBJ2-1; 9 nucleotides align to TRBD1. The CDR3 is 15 residues long. The V segment lost 4 bases and the J segment 8 bases; nucleotides outside the gene matches: 10. Germline V gene lookup returns CDR1 SGHRS and CDR2 YFSETQ. The DNA for the CDR3 is TGCGCCAGCAGCCTAGTGGGGACAGGGTTTGATGAGCAGTTCTTC. Its translation is CASSLVGTGFDEQFF.

The gene calls are TRBV6-6 and TRBJ2-3; D is perhaps TRBD2 (5 bases). Trimming removed 6 bases from V and 6 bases from J, with 13 bases in between. From germline, CDR1 is MNHNY and CDR2 SVGAGI (reference sequence). The CDR3 contains 13 residues. The CDR3 DNA reads TGTGCCAGCAGGGTCGGGGATCGGGATACGCAGTATTTT. This codes for CASRVGDRDTQYF.

CDR3 sequence: CAWRKEWNTEAFF. The CDR3 DNA reads as TGTGCCTGGAGGAAGGAGTGGAACACTGAAGCTTTCTTT. V and J are TRBV30 and TRBJ1-1; D remains unclear. V was pared by 3 bases and J by 1 base, with 9 bases between. Germline V gene lookup returns CDR1 GTSNPN and CDR2 SVGIG (reference sequence). This CDR3 has 13 residues.

CDR3 sequence reads: CASSLRGAPTDTQYF. CDR3 sequence (DNA): TGTGCCAGCAGTTTAAGGGGTGCCCCCACAGATACGCAGTATTTT. The chain links TRBV28 to TRBJ2-3; possible D gene TRBD1, 5 bases. Germline V gene sequence: CDR1 MDHEN, CDR2 SYDVKM. This CDR3 has 15 residues. The V end was cut by 2 bases, the J end by 2 bases, with 11 bases between.

The chain combines TRBV30 with TRBJ1-5, with no clear D. V gave up 1 base and J gave up 7 bases, with 8 bases separating them. This CDR3 is 12 amino acids long. CDR1 and CDR2 from the germline V gene are GTSNPN and SVGIG (reference sequence). The CDR3 loop reads CAWSGRNQPQHF. CDR3 DNA: TGTGCCTGGAGTGGCAGAAACCAGCCCCAGCATTTT.

The chain links TRBV28 to TRBJ2-7; 14 nucleotides line up with TRBD2. V lost 7 bases to trimming and J lost 7 bases; unmatched junction nucleotides: 12. The CDR3 runs 16 residues. Germline assignment: CDR1 MDHEN and CDR2 SYDVKM. CDR3 amino acids: CASTTRLAGGPREQYF. CDR3 sequence (DNA): TGTGCCAGCACCACCCGACTAGCGGGAGGGCCTCGGGAGCAGTACTTC.

This clone was recorded a few times. This chain uses TRBV12-3 or TRBV12-4 with TRBJ1-3, with a possible D match to TRBD1 (6 bases). The CDR3 has 13 amino acids. V was pared by 5 bases and J by 8 bases, with 13 bases between. CDR3 residues: CASSRDNYDTIYF. CDR3 sequence (DNA): TGTGCCAGCAGTCGGGACAACTACGACACCATATATTTT.

This chain joins TRBV7-6 and TRBJ2-3, with D perhaps matching TRBD1 (6 bases). Per germline, CDR1 SGHVS and CDR2 FNYEAQ. Trimming shortened V by 7 bases and J by 2 bases, and 13 bases separated the two germline ends. The CDR3 is 14 amino acids. CDR3 in DNA: TGTGCCAGCAACACAGGGCGGAACACAGATACGCAGTATTTT. It is translated as CASNTGRNTDTQYF.

The V gene is TRBV4-3, the J gene TRBJ2-3, with D unclear. Germline lookup yields CDR1 LGHNA and CDR2 YSLEER. CDR3 size: 14 residues. V lost 0 bases and J lost 4, with 8 bases in between. The CDR3 protein is CASSQEWASDTQYF. The DNA of the CDR3 is TGCGCCAGCAGCCAAGAATGGGCATCAGATACGCAGTATTTT.

The rearrangement joins TRBV19 to TRBJ1-1, with 7 nucleotides matching TRBD1. The CDR3 runs to 13 residues. Unmatched junction bases numbered 5, after V lost 5 bases and J lost 5 bases. Germline assignment: CDR1 LNHDA and CDR2 SQIVND (reference sequence). The CDR3 region is CASSHRGETEAFF. The CDR3 DNA reads TGTGCCAGTAGTCACAGGGGAGAAACTGAAGCTTTCTTT.

This chain joins TRBV29-1 and TRBJ2-1, with 12 nucleotides matching TRBD2. In germline, CDR1 is SQVTM, CDR2 ANQGSEA. The CDR3 is 17 residues long. J lost 1 base, V lost 6 bases, and 10 bases had no gene match. The CDR3: CSVEGLAGRESYNEQFF. As DNA, the CDR3 is TGCAGCGTCGAGGGACTAGCGGGTCGAGAGTCCTACAATGAGCAGTTCTTC.

This chain links TRBV7-8 with TRBJ2-1; the D call may be TRBD1 or TRBD2 (5 bases each). V lost 2 bases, J lost 1 base, and 9 bases lay in between. The CDR3 length is 15 residues. Germline CDR1 reads SGHVS; CDR2 reads FQNEAQ. CDR3 in amino acids: CASSLMGRSYNEQFF. DNA for the CDR3: TGTGCCAGCAGCTTAATGGGACGTTCCTACAATGAGCAGTTCTTC.

This chain uses TRBV11-2 with TRBJ2-7; D unclear. CDR1 SGHAT and CDR2 FQNNGV come from the germline V gene. The CDR3 loop spans 16 amino acids. Deletions cut 1 base from V and 3 bases from J, with 16 bases between. The CDR3 DNA follows: TGTGCCAGCAGCTTAGCTTGGACCCGCAGAGGCTACGAGCAGTACTTC. It specifies CASSLAWTRRGYEQYF.

The chain carries TRBV6-1 and TRBJ1-2; 7 positions match TRBD1. Trimming removed 0 bases from V and 0 bases from J; junction bases left unmatched: 4. The CDR3 is 16 amino acids. The germline gives CDR1 MNHNS, CDR2 SASEGT. The CDR3 spells CASSEAGGTANYGYTF. The CDR3 DNA is TGTGCCAGCAGTGAAGCGGGGGGGACAGCTAACTATGGCTACACCTTC.